A single sample is the source of the 23 T cell receptor beta chains below, sequenced in a study of blood T cell repertoires in COVID-19. TCRdb's table, derived via immunoSEQ multiplex PCR, lists solely in-frame clones and lacks some. The sample holds 470,000 or so clones; around 89% are singletons and the top ten take roughly 4.3%. Sample: peripheral blood. The receptors here all came from a woman in her 30s with acute or convalescent COVID-19.

This chain links TRBV4-1 with TRBJ1-5; 8 nucleotides line up with TRBD1. CDR3 length: 17 amino acids. Germline lookup yields CDR1 MGHRA and CDR2 YSYEKL. V lost 4 bases to trimming and J lost 6 bases; unmatched junction nucleotides: 14. Here the CDR3 DNA reads TGCGCCAGCAGCCGAGAACCGGGACAGGATAACCTTCAGCCCCAGCATTTT. Encoded protein: CASSREPGQDNLQPQHF.

This clone was seen just once. This rearrangement joins TRBV4-1 to TRBJ2-7; the match to TRBD2 covers 8 bases. V dropped 4 bases and J dropped 7; count of bases not matched to a gene: 9. The CDR3 contains 14 residues. From germline, CDR1 is MGHRA and CDR2 YSYEKL. CDR3 in amino acids: CASSPGTSVGEQYF. The CDR3 bases are TGCGCCAGCAGCCCCGGGACTAGTGTCGGAGAGCAGTACTTC.

The chain links TRBV3-1 (or the pseudogene TRBV3-2) to TRBJ2-7, with 10 positions matching TRBD2. Germline trimming cut 6 bases from V and 3 bases from J; bases unmatched to any gene: 8. The length of the CDR3 is 15 residues. Germline CDR1 reads LGHDT; CDR2 reads YNNKEL (reference sequence). DNA for the CDR3: TGTGCCAGCAGTCTAGCGGGGGCGATAGTCTACGAGCAGTACTTC. Amino acid sequence: CASSLAGAIVYEQYF.

This chain connects TRBV2 to TRBJ2-2; 7 bases match TRBD1. The CDR3 is 15 amino acids. The V and J ends lost 4 bases and 1 base, in that order; junction bases with no gene match: 3. Germline values: CDR1 SNHLY, CDR2 FYNNEI. CDR3 DNA: TGTGCCAGCAGTGTAAGACAGGGGAACACCGGGGAGCTGTTTTTT. Protein product: CASSVRQGNTGELFF.

The chain links TRBV5-6 to TRBJ1-5; TRBD1 is a possible D gene (5 bases). Germline V gene sequence: CDR1 SGHDT, CDR2 YYEEEE. The CDR3 has 17 amino acids. V gave up 1 base and J gave up 0 bases, with 14 bases separating them. The CDR3 loop reads CASSLSGWEYSNQPQHF. In nucleotides, the CDR3 is TGTGCCAGCAGCTTGTCAGGGTGGGAATATAGCAATCAGCCCCAGCATTTT.

The chain combines TRBV5-4 with TRBJ1-3; D gene uncertain. Trimming pared 2 bases from V and 0 bases from J, leaving 12 bases between. Germline lookup yields CDR1 SGHNT and CDR2 YYREEE (reference sequence). The CDR3 runs 16 residues. The CDR3 protein is CASSFGGHDSGNTIYF. The DNA of the CDR3 is TGTGCCAGCAGCTTCGGTGGGCATGACTCTGGAAACACCATATATTTT. Drawing the rest from reference TRBV5-4 and TRBJ1-3, the complete variable domain is ETGVTQSPTHLIKTRGQQVTLRCSSQSGHNTVSWYQQALGQGPQFIFQYYREEENGRGNFPPRFSGLQFPNYSSELNVNALELDDSALYLCASSFGGHDSGNTIYFGEGSWLTVV.

This chain uses TRBV7-2 with TRBJ1-2; 7 bases line up with TRBD1. CDR3 length equals 15 residues. The V gene's germline CDR1 is SGHTA and CDR2 FQGNSA. The trim removed 0 bases at V and 4 bases at J, leaving 5 bases unmatched. As DNA, the CDR3 is TGTGCCAGCAGCTTAGCTATAGGACAGGTCTATGGCTACACCTTC. It translates to CASSLAIGQVYGYTF.

The rearrangement joins TRBV19 to TRBJ1-6; TRBD1 matches at 8 bases. V was pared by 3 bases and J by 0 bases, with 4 bases of the junction left unmatched. From germline, CDR1 is LNHDA and CDR2 SQIVND (reference sequence). There are 17 residues in the CDR3. The chain's CDR3 is CASSIGQGSSYNSPLHF. DNA for the CDR3: TGTGCCAGTAGTATTGGACAGGGTAGCTCCTATAATTCACCCCTCCACTTT. The variable domain in full, completed from reference TRBV19 and TRBJ1-6, reads DGGITQSPKYLFRKEGQNVTLSCEQNLNHDAMYWYRQDPGQGLRLIYYSQIVNDFQKGDIAEGYSVSREKKESFPLTVTSAQKNPTAFYLCASSIGQGSSYNSPLHFGNGTRLTVT.

J is TRBJ1-5 and V is TRBV24-1; D call uncertain. Germline V gene lookup returns CDR1 KGHDR and CDR2 SFDVKD. This CDR3 has 14 residues. V shed 4 bases and J shed 3 bases, with 9 bases lying between them. The CDR3 DNA follows: TGTGCCACCAGTGAGACGGAGCTCAATCAGCCCCAGCATTTT. Its protein is CATSETELNQPQHF.

This clone has a single count. The chain employs TRBV9 and TRBJ1-6; D is uncertain. Trimming took off 4 bases at V and 4 bases at J, with 12 bases between the two ends. Germline V CDR1 and CDR2: SGDLS, YYNGEE. The CDR3 covers 15 residues. The CDR3 loop reads CASSSEGGYNSPLHF. CDR3 coding DNA: TGTGCCAGCAGCTCCGAGGGAGGGTATAATTCACCCCTCCACTTT.

This chain connects TRBV3-1 (or the pseudogene TRBV3-2) to TRBJ2-1; 14 positions agree with TRBD2. V lost 0 bases, J lost 8 bases, and 15 bases stayed unmatched. Per the germline V gene, CDR1 is LGHDT and CDR2 is YNNKEL (reference sequence). The CDR3 is 20 amino acids. The CDR3 nucleotides are TGTGCCAGCAGCCAAGATCGACGGACTAGCGGGGGGCGCTTACACCATGAGCAGTTCTTC. Amino acids: CASSQDRRTSGGRLHHEQFF.

This clone was counted a single time. The sample carries other DNA sequences with the same CDR3. The chain joins TRBV27 to TRBJ1-1; tentatively, D is TRBD1 (5 bases). The CDR3 is 13 residues long. CDR1 MNHEY and CDR2 SMNVEV come from the germline V gene (reference sequence). V lost 2 bases, J lost 3 bases, and 7 bases lay in between. The CDR3 loop reads CASSLGGDTEAFF. The CDR3 DNA is TGTGCCAGCAGTTTAGGAGGGGACACTGAAGCTTTCTTT.

The rearrangement links TRBV6-1 to TRBJ2-7; TRBD1 matches at 7 bases. The CDR3 spans 15 residues. With V trimmed by 3 bases and J by 1 base, 6 bases remained unmatched. CDR1 MNHNS and CDR2 SASEGT come from the germline V gene. CDR3 sequence (DNA): TGTGCCAGCAGTGAGGGACCGGGACAGTCCTACGAGCAGTACTTC. Its translation is CASSEGPGQSYEQYF.

The rearrangement links TRBV7-9 to TRBJ1-6; 9 positions match TRBD1. V lost 6 bases and J lost 8; bases outside the gene matches: 8. Germline V gives CDR1 SEHNR, CDR2 FQNEAQ (reference sequence). The CDR3 has 15 residues. The CDR3 coding sequence is TGTGCCAGCAGTTCACCGGGACAGGGTTATTCACCCCTCCACTTT. Its translation is CASSSPGQGYSPLHF.

The chain carries TRBV14 and TRBJ2-7; no firm D call. The CDR3 is made up of 12 amino acids. Germline values: CDR1 SGHDN, CDR2 FVKESK. The germline V and J ends were trimmed by 1 base and 6 bases, with 7 bases remaining between them. The CDR3 DNA is TGTGCCAGCAGCCAAGCAGGAATCGAGCAGTACTTC. Encoded protein: CASSQAGIEQYF.

J is TRBJ1-6 and V is TRBV5-4, with D possibly TRBD1 on 5 matching bases. The CDR3 has 15 residues. Germline values: CDR1 SGHNT, CDR2 YYREEE (reference sequence). The V gene lost 3 bases and the J gene lost 9 bases, with 16 bases spanning the gap. CDR3 DNA: TGTGCCAGCAGCTCCGGGCAGGGAGGCATTTCACCCCTCCACTTT. This sequence encodes CASSSGQGGISPLHF.

Only one count was recorded for this clone. The rearrangement uses TRBV15 and TRBJ1-2, with 9 bases aligning to TRBD1. The CDR3 contains 14 residues. Germline CDR1 is LNHNV and CDR2 is YYDKDF (reference sequence). V lost 3 bases, J lost 6 bases, and 5 bases stayed unmatched. This chain's CDR3 is CATSRGQGTDGYTF. CDR3 bases: TGTGCCACCAGCAGGGGACAGGGAACGGATGGCTACACCTTC.

J is TRBJ2-3 and V is TRBV5-6; 10 bases match TRBD2. The germline V gene encodes CDR1 SGHDT and CDR2 YYEEEE. This CDR3 is 15 amino acids long. After removal of 4 bases from V and 6 bases from J, the junction contained 8 bases not matched to a gene. Here the CDR3 DNA reads TGTGCCAGCAGCGAAGCGGGGGGGATAGGGGATACGCAGTATTTT. As protein: CASSEAGGIGDTQYF. The full variable domain, with the rest looked up from reference TRBV5-6 and TRBJ2-3, is DAGVTQSPTHLIKTRGQQVTLRCSPKSGHDTVSWYQQALGQGPQFIFQYYEEEERQRGNFPDRFSGHQFPNYSSELNVNALLLGDSALYLCASSEAGGIGDTQYFGPGTRLTVL.

This clone has a single count. The V call is TRBV13, the J call TRBJ2-5; 7 nucleotides align to TRBD1. V lost 6 bases and J lost 5; bases outside the gene matches: 3. Germline V gene sequence: CDR1 PRHDT, CDR2 FYEKMQ (reference sequence). There are 12 residues in the CDR3. The CDR3 loop is CASSRGPETQYF. For the CDR3, the DNA is TGTGCCAGCAGTAGGGGGCCTGAGACCCAGTACTTC.

This clone was found once. The genes are TRBV6-1 and TRBJ1-2, with unresolved D. CDR1 and CDR2 from the germline V gene are MNHNS and SASEGT. The CDR3 contains 12 residues. V shed 3 bases and J shed 9 bases, with 11 bases lying between them. CDR3: CASSDRIFSYTF. CDR3 nucleotides: TGTGCCAGCAGTGACAGGATCTTTAGCTACACCTTC.

The V call is TRBV20-1, the J call TRBJ2-7, with TRBD2 as a possible D gene (5 bases). V shed 4 bases and J shed 5 bases, with 6 bases lying between them. CDR3 size: 10 residues. Germline V gives CDR1 DFQATT, CDR2 SNEGSKA (reference sequence). Here the CDR3 reads CSAMEDEQYF. CDR3 DNA: TGCAGTGCTATGGAGGACGAGCAGTACTTC.

The genes are TRBV9 and TRBJ2-3; possibly TRBD2 for D (6 bases). There are 16 residues in the CDR3. Per germline, CDR1 SGDLS and CDR2 YYNGEE. Between the trimmed V and J ends, which lost 0 bases and 1 base, there was a span of 12 bases. The CDR3 DNA reads TGTGCCAGCAGCGTAGGACGGACTACGGGCACAGATACGCAGTATTTT. It is translated as CASSVGRTTGTDTQYF. The full variable domain, completed using reference TRBV9 and TRBJ2-3, is DSGVTQTPKHLITATGQRVTLRCSPRSGDLSVYWYQQSLDQGLQFLIQYYNGEERAKGNILERFSAQQFPDLHSELNLSSLELGDSALYFCASSVGRTTGTDTQYFGPGTRLTVL.

The chain has TRBV5-6 and TRBJ1-1; a possible D gene is TRBD1 (5 bases). CDR1 and CDR2 from the germline V gene are SGHDT and YYEEEE. The CDR3 contains 16 residues. V was trimmed by 4 bases and J by 6 bases, leaving 22 bases between them. CDR3 DNA sequence: TGTGCCAGCAGCGCGGCCAGATTAGGGGTTTTCGCTGAAGCTTTCTTT. Translation gives CASSAARLGVFAEAFF.